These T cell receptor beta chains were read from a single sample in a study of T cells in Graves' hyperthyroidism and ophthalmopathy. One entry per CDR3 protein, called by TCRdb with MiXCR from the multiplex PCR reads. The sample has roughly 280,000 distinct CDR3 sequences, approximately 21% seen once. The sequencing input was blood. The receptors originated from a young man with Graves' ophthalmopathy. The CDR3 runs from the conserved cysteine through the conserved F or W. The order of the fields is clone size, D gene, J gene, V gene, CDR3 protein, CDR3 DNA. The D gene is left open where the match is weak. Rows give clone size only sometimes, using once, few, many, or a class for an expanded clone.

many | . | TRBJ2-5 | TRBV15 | CATSRDSRETQYF | TGTGCCACCAGCAGAGATAGTCGAGAGACCCAGTACTTC
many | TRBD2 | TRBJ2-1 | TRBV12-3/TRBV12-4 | CASISGTSYYNEQFF | TGTGCCAGCATATCCGGGACTAGTTACTACAATGAGCAGTTCTTC
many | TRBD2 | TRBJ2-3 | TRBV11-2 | CASSVGRTSGSDTQYF | TGTGCCAGCAGCGTCGGTCGGACTAGCGGGAGTGATACGCAGTATTTT
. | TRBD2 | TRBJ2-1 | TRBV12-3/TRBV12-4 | CASSFAGDSYNEQFF | TGTGCCAGCAGTTTCGCGGGGGATTCCTACAATGAGCAGTTCTTC
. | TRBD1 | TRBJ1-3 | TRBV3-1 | CASSPIPWDRRSGNTIYF | TGTGCCAGCAGCCCCATCCCGTGGGACAGACGCTCTGGAAACACCATATATTTT
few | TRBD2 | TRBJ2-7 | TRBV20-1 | CSARGASGTDEQYF | TGCAGTGCTAGGGGGGCTAGCGGGACCGACGAGCAGTACTTC
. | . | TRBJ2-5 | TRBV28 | CASSLMSPTTQYF | TGTGCCAGCAGTTTGATGTCCCCTACCACCCAGTACTTC
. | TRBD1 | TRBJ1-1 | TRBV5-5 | CASSDAQGFRNTEAFF | TGTGCCAGCAGCGACGCACAGGGGTTCAGGAACACTGAAGCTTTCTTT
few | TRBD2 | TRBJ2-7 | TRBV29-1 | CSVELLAGGANEQYF | TGCAGCGTTGAGTTACTAGCGGGAGGTGCTAACGAGCAGTACTTC
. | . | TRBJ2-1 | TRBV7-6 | CASSFQLGEQFF | TGTGCCAGCAGCTTCCAGCTGGGTGAGCAGTTCTTC
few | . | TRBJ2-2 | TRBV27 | CATWSGAGELFF | TGTGCCACCTGGTCGGGCGCCGGGGAGCTGTTTTTT
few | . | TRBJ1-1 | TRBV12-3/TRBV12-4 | CASSHATVDTEAFF | TGTGCCAGCAGCCACGCTACAGTGGACACTGAAGCTTTCTTT
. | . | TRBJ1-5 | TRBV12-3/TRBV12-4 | CASSPWGENKQPQHF | TGTGCCAGCAGTCCCTGGGGAGAAAATAAACAGCCCCAGCATTTT
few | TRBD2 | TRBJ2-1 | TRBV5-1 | CASSQAGDEQFF | TGCGCCAGCAGCCAAGCGGGAGATGAGCAGTTCTTC
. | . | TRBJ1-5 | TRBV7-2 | CASSTGLGQPQHF | TGTGCCAGTAGTACAGGGTTGGGGCAGCCCCAGCATTTT
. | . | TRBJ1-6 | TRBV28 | CASSQSQMGSPLHF | TGTGCCAGCAGCCAATCACAGATGGGTTCACCCCTCCACTTT
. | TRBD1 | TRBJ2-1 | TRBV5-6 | CASSFRDRGKNEQFF | TGTGCCAGCAGCTTCCGGGACAGGGGGAAGAATGAGCAGTTCTTC
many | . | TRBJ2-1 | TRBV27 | CASSFLESGHNEQFF | TGTGCCAGCAGTTTTCTAGAGTCAGGGCACAATGAGCAGTTCTTC
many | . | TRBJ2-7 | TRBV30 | CAWSVDSYEQYF | TGTGCCTGGAGTGTGGACAGCTACGAGCAGTACTTC
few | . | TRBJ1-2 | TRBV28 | CASSFRPVNYGYTF | TGTGCCAGCAGTTTCCGGCCTGTTAACTATGGCTACACCTTC
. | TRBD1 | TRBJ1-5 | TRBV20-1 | CSLRTGGNQPQHF | TGCAGTCTCCGGACAGGGGGAAATCAGCCCCAGCATTTT
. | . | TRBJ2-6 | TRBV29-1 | CSVSDGANVLTF | TGCAGCGTCTCGGATGGGGCCAACGTCCTGACTTTC
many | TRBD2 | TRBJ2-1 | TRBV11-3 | CASSPRLADTNEQFF | TGTGCCAGCAGCCCCCGACTAGCGGACACCAATGAGCAGTTCTTC
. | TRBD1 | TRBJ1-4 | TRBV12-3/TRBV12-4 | CASSFTGVANEKLFF | TGTGCCAGCAGTTTCACAGGGGTGGCTAATGAAAAACTGTTTTTT
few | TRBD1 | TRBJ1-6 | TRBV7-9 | CASSLMTGRGSPLHF | TGTGCCAGCAGCTTAATGACAGGGCGGGGATCACCCCTCCACTTT
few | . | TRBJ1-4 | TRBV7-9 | CASSLNSGEKLFF | TGTGCCAGCAGCTTAAATTCCGGGGAAAAACTGTTTTTT
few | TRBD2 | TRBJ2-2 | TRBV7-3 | CASSLTGGIAGELFF | TGTGCCAGCAGCTTAACGGGAGGGATCGCCGGGGAGCTGTTTTTT
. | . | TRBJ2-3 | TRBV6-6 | CASSYLEGGKDTQYF | TGTGCCAGCAGTTACTTGGAGGGAGGTAAAGATACGCAGTATTTT
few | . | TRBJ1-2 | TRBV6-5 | CASSYSGGLNYGYTF | TGTGCCAGCAGTTACTCGGGGGGGTTAAACTATGGCTACACCTTC
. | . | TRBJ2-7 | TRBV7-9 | CASSPLAEQYF | TGTGCCAGCAGCCCCTTAGCGGAGCAGTACTTC
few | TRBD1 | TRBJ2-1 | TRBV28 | CASSLSPGTGFEQFF | TGTGCCAGCAGTCTAAGTCCCGGGACAGGGTTTGAGCAGTTCTTC
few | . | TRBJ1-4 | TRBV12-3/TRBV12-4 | CASSMEGQEEKLFF | TGTGCCAGCAGCATGGAGGGGCAGGAAGAAAAACTGTTTTTT
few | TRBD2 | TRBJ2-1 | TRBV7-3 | CASSSPGGNNEQFF | TGTGCCAGCAGCTCCCCGGGGGGGAACAATGAGCAGTTCTTC
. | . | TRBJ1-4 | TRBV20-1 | CSAGATMRKLFF | TGCAGTGCAGGGGCCACCATGAGGAAACTGTTTTTT
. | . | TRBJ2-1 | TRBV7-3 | CASSLSGDGYSEQFF | TGTGCCAGCAGCCTCTCGGGGGATGGGTATAGTGAGCAGTTCTTC
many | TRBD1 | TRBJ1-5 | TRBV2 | CASSGAGGNQPQHF | TGTGCCAGCAGTGGGGCAGGGGGGAATCAGCCCCAGCATTTT
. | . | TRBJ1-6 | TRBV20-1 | CSASNRVGSPLHF | TGCAGTGCTAGTAACAGGGTGGGTTCACCCCTCCACTTT
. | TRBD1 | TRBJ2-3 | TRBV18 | CASSPSTGGDTQYF | TGTGCCAGCTCACCTTCGACAGGGGGAGATACGCAGTATTTT
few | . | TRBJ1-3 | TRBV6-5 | CASSSSFSGNTIYF | TGTGCCAGCAGTTCCAGCTTCTCTGGAAACACCATATATTTT
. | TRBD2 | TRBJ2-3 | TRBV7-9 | CASSSTSGGSTDTQYF | TGTGCCAGCAGCTCGACTAGCGGGGGTAGCACAGATACGCAGTATTTT
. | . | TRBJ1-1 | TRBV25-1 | CASRVRWNTEAFF | TGTGCCAGCAGGGTGCGTTGGAACACTGAAGCTTTCTTT
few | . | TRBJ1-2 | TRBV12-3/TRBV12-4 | CASTPGGFVYGYTF | TGTGCCAGCACCCCGGGTGGGTTTGTCTATGGCTACACCTTC
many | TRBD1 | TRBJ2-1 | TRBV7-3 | CASSSGQSRNEQFF | TGTGCCAGCAGCTCGGGACAGAGTCGCAATGAGCAGTTCTTC
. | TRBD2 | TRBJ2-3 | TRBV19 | CASSGSGLVDTQYF | TGTGCCAGTAGTGGATCAGGACTAGTAGATACGCAGTATTTT
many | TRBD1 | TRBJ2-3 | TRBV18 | CASSPPRQGYTDTQYF | TGTGCCAGCTCACCACCCCGACAGGGGTATACAGATACGCAGTATTTT
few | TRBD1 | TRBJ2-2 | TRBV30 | CAWSGQGVVGELFF | TGTGCCTGGAGTGGACAGGGGGTGGTCGGGGAGCTGTTTTTT
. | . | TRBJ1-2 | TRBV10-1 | CASSESMIYGYTF | TGCGCCAGCAGTGAGTCGATGATCTATGGCTACACCTTC
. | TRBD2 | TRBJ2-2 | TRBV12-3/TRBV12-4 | CASSRYGGGTGELFF | TGTGCCAGCAGTCGCTACGGGGGGGGCACCGGGGAGCTGTTTTTT
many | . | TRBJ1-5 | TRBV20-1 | CSATSLEWQGPNQPQHF | TGCAGTGCGACCTCACTTGAGTGGCAGGGACCCAATCAGCCCCAGCATTTT
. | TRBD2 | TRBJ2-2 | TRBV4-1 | CASSHIAGGLFF | TGCGCCAGCAGCCACATAGCGGGAGGTCTGTTTTTT
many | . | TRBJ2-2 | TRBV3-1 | CASSHYGTKTGELFF | TGTGCCAGCAGCCACTACGGGACGAAAACCGGGGAGCTGTTTTTT
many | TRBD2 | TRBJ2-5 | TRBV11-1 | CASSLSASGETQYF | TGTGCCAGCAGCTTAAGCGCTAGCGGGGAGACCCAGTACTTC
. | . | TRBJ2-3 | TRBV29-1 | CSVDHGASTDTQYF | TGCAGCGTTGACCACGGGGCTAGCACAGATACGCAGTATTTT